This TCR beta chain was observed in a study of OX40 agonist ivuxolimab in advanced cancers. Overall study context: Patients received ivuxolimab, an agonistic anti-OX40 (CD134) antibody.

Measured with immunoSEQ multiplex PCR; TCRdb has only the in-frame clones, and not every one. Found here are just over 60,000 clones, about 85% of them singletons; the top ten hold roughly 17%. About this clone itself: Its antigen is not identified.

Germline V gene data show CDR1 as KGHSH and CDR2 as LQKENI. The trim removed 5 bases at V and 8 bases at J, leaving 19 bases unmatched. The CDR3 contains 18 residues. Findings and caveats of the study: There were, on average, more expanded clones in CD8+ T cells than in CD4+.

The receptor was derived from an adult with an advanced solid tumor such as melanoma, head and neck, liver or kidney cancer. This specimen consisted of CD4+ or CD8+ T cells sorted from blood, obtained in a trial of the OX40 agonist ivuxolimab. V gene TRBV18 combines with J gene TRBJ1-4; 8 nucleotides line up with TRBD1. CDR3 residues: CASSTTQIFRDRREKLFF. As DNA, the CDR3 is TGTGCCAGCTCAACCACACAAATTTTTAGGGACAGGAGGGAAAAACTGTTTTTT.